Within the sample, the clone carrying this T cell receptor (beta chain) is medium-sized. No antigen is known for it. CDR3 length: 15 amino acids. V gave up 6 bases and J gave up 5 bases, with 16 bases separating them. Germline V gene lookup returns CDR1 MNHEY and CDR2 SMNVEV (reference sequence). This sample's treatment: roughly 10-day PBMC culture with coronavirus spike peptide pools or control peptides (ViraFEST assay). The data were taken from a study of vaccination and CD4 T cells after COVID-19. Looking at the study overall: Overlapping spike peptides of SARS-CoV-2, HCoV-NL63, HCoV-OC43 and HCoV-229E stimulated the cells.

An Oncomine TCR Beta short-read assay was used to sequence the DNA from cultured CD4+ T cells. TCRdb re-called the PCR reads with MiXCR, one entry per CDR3 protein. Here the sample spans some 3,900 distinct CDR3 sequences, around 14% being singletons. The chain is built from TRBV27 and TRBJ2-2; no firm D call. Material: CD4+ T cells from blood, cultured in vitro. The source is a human donor who had recovered from COVID-19. Written as DNA, the CDR3 is TGTGCCAGCAGGTTGAAGCCCCGGAGTACCGGGGAGCTGTTTTTT. As protein: CASRLKPRSTGELFF.